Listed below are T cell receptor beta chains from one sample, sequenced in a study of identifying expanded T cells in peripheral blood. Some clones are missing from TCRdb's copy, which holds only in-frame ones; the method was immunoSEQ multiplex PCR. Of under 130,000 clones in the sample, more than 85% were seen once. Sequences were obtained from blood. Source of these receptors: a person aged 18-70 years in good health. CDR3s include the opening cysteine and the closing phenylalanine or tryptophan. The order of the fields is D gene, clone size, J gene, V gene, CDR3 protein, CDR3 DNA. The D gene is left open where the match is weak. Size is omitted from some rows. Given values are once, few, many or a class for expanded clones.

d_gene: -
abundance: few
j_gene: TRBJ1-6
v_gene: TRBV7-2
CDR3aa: CASSFRTSNSPLHF
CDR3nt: TGTGCCAGCAGCTTTCGGACAAGTAATTCACCCCTCCACTTT

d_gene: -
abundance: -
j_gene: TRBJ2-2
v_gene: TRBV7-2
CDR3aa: CAATLGAANTGELFF
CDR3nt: TGTGCCGCGACCTTGGGGGCCGCGAACACCGGGGAGCTGTTTTTT

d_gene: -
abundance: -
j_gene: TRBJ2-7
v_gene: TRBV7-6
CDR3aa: CASSLAAPGAPYQPYEQYF
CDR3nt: TGTGCCAGCAGCTTAGCTGCTCCGGGGGCCCCTTATCAACCGTACGAGCAGTACTTC

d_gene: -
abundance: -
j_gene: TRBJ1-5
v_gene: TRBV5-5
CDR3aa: CASSLNRDQPQHF
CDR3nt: TGTGCCAGCAGCTTGAATCGGGATCAGCCCCAGCATTTT

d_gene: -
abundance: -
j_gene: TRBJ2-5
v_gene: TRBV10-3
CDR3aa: CAISDPVAMGETQYF
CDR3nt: TGTGCCATCAGTGACCCAGTGGCGATGGGAGAGACCCAGTACTTC

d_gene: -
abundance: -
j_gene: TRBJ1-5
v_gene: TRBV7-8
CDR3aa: CASSLSHSRNQPQHF
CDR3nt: TGTGCCAGCAGCTTAAGTCACAGCCGCAATCAGCCCCAGCATTTT

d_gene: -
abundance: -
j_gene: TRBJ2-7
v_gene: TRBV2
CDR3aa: CASNTDGGDYEQYF
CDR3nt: TGTGCCAGCAACACGGACGGTGGGGACTACGAGCAGTACTTC

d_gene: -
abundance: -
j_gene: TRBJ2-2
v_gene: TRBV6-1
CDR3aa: CASTARELAPGELFF
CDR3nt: TGTGCCAGCACCGCAAGGGAACTAGCCCCCGGGGAGCTGTTTTTT

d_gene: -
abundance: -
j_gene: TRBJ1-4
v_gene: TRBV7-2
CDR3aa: CASCRGSGEKLFF
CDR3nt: TGTGCCAGCTGCCGCGGATCGGGTGAAAAACTGTTTTTT

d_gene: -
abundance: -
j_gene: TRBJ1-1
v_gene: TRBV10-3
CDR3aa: CAISESGSTLRGPEAFF
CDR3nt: TGTGCCATCAGTGAGAGCGGGTCCACCCTGAGGGGCCCTGAAGCTTTCTTT

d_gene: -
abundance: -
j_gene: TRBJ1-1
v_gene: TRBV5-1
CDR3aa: CASSLVGYDTEAFF
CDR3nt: TGCGCCAGCAGCTTGGTGGGGTACGACACTGAAGCTTTCTTT

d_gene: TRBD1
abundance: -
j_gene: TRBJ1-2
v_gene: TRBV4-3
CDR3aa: CASSQDTARVRTGRGGYTF
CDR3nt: TGCGCCAGCAGCCAAGACACTGCCCGTGTGCGGACAGGGAGGGGTGGCTACACCTTC

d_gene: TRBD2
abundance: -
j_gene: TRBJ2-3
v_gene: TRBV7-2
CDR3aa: CASSLYGGGAPDTQYF
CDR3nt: TGTGCCAGCAGCTTGTATGGCGGGGGGGCCCCGGATACGCAGTATTTT

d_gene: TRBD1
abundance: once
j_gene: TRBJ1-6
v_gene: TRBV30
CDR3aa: CAWSIQGEIGNSPLHF
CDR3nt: TGTGCCTGGAGCATCCAGGGGGAAATCGGGAATTCACCCCTCCACTTT

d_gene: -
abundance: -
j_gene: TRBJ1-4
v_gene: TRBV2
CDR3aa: CASSGIRGVNEKLFF
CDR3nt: TGTGCCAGCAGCGGAATCAGGGGAGTTAATGAAAAACTGTTTTTT

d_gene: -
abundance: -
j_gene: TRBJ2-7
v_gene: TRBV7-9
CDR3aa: CASSFLEGYEQYF
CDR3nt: TGTGCCAGCAGCTTCTTGGAGGGCTACGAGCAGTACTTC

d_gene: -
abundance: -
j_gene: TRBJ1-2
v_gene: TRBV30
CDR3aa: CAWTAGANGYTF
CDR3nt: TGTGCCTGGACTGCAGGGGCTAATGGCTACACCTTC

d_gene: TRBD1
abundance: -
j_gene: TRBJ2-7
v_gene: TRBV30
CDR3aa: CAWSTPRQGATYEQYF
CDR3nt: TGTGCCTGGAGTACCCCCCGGCAGGGGGCGACCTACGAGCAGTACTTC

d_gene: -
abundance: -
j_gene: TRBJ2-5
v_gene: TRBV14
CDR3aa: CASSLGSSYQETQYF
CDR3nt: TGTGCCAGCAGCCTAGGTAGCAGCTATCAAGAGACCCAGTACTTC

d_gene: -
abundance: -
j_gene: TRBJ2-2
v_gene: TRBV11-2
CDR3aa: CASSPRRDRINTGELFF
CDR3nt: TGTGCCAGCAGCCCGAGACGAGACAGGATCAACACCGGGGAGCTGTTTTTT

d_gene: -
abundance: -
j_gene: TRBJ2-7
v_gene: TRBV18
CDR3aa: CASSPPARGKGYEQYF
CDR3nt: TGTGCCAGCTCACCTCCAGCCCGGGGAAAAGGGTACGAGCAGTACTTC

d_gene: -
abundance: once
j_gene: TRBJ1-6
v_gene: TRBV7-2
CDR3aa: CASSSLFPTSYNSPLHF
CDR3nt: TGTGCCAGCAGCTCACTGTTCCCCACTAGCTATAATTCACCCCTCCACTTT

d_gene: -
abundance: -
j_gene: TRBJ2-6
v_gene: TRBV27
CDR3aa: CASSLPPSGANVLTF
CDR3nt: TGTGCCAGCAGTTTACCACCGTCTGGGGCCAACGTCCTGACTTTC

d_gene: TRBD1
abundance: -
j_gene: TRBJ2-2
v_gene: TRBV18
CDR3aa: CASSPGQGVTGELFF
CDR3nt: TGTGCCAGCTCACCAGGACAGGGGGTCACCGGGGAGCTGTTTTTT

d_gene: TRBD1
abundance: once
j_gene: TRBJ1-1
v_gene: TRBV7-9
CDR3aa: CASSHGGQGEAFF
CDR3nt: TGTGCCAGCAGCCACGGGGGACAGGGCGAAGCTTTCTTT

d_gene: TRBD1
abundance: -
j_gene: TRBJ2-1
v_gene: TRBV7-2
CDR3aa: CASSTGVAYNEQFF
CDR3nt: TGTGCCAGCAGTACAGGGGTAGCGTACAATGAGCAGTTCTTC

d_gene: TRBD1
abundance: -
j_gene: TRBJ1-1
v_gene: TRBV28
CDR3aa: CASSSPRQGAGDTEAFF
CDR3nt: TGTGCCAGCAGCTCGCCCCGACAGGGGGCGGGGGACACTGAAGCTTTCTTT

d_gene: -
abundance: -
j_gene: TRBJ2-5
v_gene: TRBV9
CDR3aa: CASSVDSSVYQETQYF
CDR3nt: TGTGCCAGCAGCGTAGACAGTAGTGTGTACCAAGAGACCCAGTACTTC

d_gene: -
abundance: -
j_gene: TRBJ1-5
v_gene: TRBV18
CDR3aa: CASSPGPRNQPQHF
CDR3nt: TGTGCCAGCTCACCAGGACCGCGTAATCAGCCCCAGCATTTT

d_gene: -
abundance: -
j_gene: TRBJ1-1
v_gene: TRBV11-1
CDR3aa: CASSLGENTEAFF
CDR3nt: TGTGCCAGCAGCTTAGGGGAGAACACTGAAGCTTTCTTT

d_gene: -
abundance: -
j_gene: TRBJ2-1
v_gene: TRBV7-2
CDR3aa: CASSLVASLDEQFF
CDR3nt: TGTGCCAGCAGCTTAGTCGCTAGCTTGGATGAGCAGTTCTTC

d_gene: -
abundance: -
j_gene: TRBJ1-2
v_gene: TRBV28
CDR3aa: CASGGLGGYTF
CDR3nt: TGTGCCAGCGGGGGGCTAGGTGGCTACACCTTC

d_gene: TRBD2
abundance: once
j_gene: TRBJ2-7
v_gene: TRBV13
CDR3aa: CASSGTGTNGHEQYF
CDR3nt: TGTGCCAGCAGCGGGACCGGGACTAACGGCCACGAGCAGTACTTC

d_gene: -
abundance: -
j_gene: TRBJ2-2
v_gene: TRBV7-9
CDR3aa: CASTEVSYSNTGELFF
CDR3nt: TGTGCCAGCACGGAGGTCAGCTACTCGAACACCGGGGAGCTGTTTTTT

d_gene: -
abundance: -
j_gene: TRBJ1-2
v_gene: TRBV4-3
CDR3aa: CASSTTGNYGYTF
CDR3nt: TGCGCCAGCAGCACTACAGGGAACTATGGCTACACCTTC

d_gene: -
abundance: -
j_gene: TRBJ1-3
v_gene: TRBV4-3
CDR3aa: CASSQEAFLSGNTIYF
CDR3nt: TGCGCCAGCAGCCAAGAAGCGTTCCTCTCCGGAAACACCATATATTTT

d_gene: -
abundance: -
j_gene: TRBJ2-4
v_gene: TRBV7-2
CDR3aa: CASSPRTASPGDIQYF
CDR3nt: TGTGCCAGCAGCCCAAGGACCGCCTCACCAGGGGACATTCAGTACTTC

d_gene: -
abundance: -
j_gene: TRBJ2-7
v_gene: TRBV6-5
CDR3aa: CASSYSPFGDYEQYF
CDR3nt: TGTGCCAGCAGTTACTCCCCGTTCGGGGACTACGAGCAGTACTTC

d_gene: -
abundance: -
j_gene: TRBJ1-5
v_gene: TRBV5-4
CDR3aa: CASSFEGWMGDQPQHF
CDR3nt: TGTGCCAGCAGCTTCGAAGGTTGGATGGGAGATCAGCCCCAGCATTTT

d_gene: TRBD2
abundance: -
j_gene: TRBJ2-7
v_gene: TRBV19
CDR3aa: CASSQGLPYEQYF
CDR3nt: TGTGCCAGTAGCCAGGGACTACCCTACGAGCAGTACTTC

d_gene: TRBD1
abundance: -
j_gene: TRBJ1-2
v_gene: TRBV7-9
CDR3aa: CASSIQGVPGYTF
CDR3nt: TGTGCCAGCTCAATTCAGGGGGTCCCTGGCTACACCTTC

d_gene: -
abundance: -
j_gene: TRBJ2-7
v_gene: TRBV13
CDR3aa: CASSLSEGLQSF
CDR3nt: TGTGCCAGCAGCTTATCTGAGGGACTTCAGTCCTTC

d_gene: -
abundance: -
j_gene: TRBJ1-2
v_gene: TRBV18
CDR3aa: CASSPTQNYGYTF
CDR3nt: TGTGCCAGCTCACCTACTCAAAACTATGGCTACACCTTC

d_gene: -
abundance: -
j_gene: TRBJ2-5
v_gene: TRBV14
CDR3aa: CASSHRIQETQYF
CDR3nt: TGTGCCAGCAGCCATCGAATCCAAGAGACCCAGTACTTC

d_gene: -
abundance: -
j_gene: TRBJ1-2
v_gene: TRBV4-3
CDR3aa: CASSQEPVGGGYTF
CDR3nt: TGCGCCAGCAGCCAAGAGCCCGTGGGCGGTGGCTACACCTTC

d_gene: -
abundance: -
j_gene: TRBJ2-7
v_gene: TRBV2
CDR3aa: CASSEVERSSYEQYF
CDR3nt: TGTGCCAGCAGTGAAGTGGAAAGGAGCTCCTACGAGCAGTACTTC

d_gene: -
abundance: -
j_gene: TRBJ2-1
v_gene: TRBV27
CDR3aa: CASSLLGTMWNEQFF
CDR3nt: TGTGCCAGCAGTTTACTGGGGACCATGTGGAATGAGCAGTTCTTC

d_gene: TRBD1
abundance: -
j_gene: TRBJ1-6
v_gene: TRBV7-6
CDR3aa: CASSASTGGNSPLHF
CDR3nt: TGTGCCAGCAGCGCGTCGACAGGGGGCAATTCACCCCTCCACTTT

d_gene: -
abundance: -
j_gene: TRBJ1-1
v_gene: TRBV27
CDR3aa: CASSPGDVNTEAFF
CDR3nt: TGTGCCAGCAGCCCAGGGGACGTGAACACTGAAGCTTTCTTT

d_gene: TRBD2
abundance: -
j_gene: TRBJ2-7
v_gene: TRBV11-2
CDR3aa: CASSQGTSGVDEQYF
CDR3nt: TGCGCCAGCAGCCAAGGGACTAGCGGGGTGGACGAGCAGTACTTC

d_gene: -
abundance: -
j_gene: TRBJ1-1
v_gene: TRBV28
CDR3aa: CASSFGGKAFF
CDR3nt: TGTGCCAGCAGTTTTGGGGGGAAAGCTTTCTTT

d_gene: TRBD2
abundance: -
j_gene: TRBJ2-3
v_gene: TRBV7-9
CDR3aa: CASSPRGGGRTDTQYF
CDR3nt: TGTGCCAGCAGCCCGAGGGGGGGCGGGAGGACAGATACGCAGTATTTT

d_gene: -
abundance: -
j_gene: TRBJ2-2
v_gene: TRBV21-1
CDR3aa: CASSKRGGQGRATGELFF
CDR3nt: TGTGCCAGCAGCAAACGGGGCGGACAGGGGAGGGCCACCGGGGAGCTGTTTTTT

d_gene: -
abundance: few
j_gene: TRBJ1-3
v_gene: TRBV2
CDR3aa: CASSLGSSGNTIYF
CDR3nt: TGTGCCAGCAGTCTGGGGAGCTCTGGAAACACCATATATTTT

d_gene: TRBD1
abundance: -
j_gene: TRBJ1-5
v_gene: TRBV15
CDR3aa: CATSRVGQGNQPQHF
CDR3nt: TGTGCCACCAGCAGAGTCGGACAGGGCAATCAGCCCCAGCATTTT

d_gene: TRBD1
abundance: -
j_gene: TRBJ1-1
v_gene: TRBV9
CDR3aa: CASSVEAGGSTEAFF
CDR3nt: TGTGCCAGCAGCGTAGAGGCAGGGGGAAGCACTGAAGCTTTCTTT

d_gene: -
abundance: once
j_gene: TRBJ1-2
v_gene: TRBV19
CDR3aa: CASSIDRRSAYGYTF
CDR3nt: TGTGCCAGTAGTATAGATCGAAGGTCGGCCTATGGCTACACCTTC

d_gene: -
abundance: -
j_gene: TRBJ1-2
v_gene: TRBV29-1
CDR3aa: CSVERVGELMGGYTF
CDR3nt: TGCAGCGTTGAAAGGGTCGGGGAACTCATGGGTGGCTACACCTTC

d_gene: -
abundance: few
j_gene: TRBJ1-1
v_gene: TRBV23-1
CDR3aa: CASSCGNVFF
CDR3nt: TGCGCCAGCAGTTGCGGGAACGTTTTCTTT

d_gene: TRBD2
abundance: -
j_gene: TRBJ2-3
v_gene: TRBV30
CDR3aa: CAWSRGTSGTDTQYF
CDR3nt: TGTGCCTGGAGTCGGGGGACTAGCGGCACAGATACGCAGTATTTT